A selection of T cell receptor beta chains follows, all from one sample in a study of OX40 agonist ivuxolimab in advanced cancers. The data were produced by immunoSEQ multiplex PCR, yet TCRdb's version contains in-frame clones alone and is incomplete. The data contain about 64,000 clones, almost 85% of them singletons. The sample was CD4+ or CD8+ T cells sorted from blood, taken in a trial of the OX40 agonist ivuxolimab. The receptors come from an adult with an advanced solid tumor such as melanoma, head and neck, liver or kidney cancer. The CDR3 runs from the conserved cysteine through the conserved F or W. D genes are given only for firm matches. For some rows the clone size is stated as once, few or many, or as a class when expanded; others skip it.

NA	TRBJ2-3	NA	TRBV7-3	CASSLIPDTDTQYF	TGTGCCAGCAGCTTAATCCCAGACACAGATACGCAGTATTTT
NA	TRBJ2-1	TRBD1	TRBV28	CASSHRGLGHNEQFF	TGTGCCAGCAGTCACAGGGGCCTGGGCCACAATGAGCAGTTCTTC
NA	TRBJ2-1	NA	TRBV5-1	CASSSDSLRNEQFF	TGCGCCAGCAGCTCGGACAGCCTGAGGAATGAGCAGTTCTTC
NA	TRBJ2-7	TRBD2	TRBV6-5	CASSPLAGPTYEQYF	TGTGCCAGCAGCCCTCTAGCGGGTCCGACCTACGAGCAGTACTTC
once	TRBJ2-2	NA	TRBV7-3	CASSSGEFTGELFF	TGTGCCAGCAGCTCGGGGGAATTCACCGGGGAGCTGTTTTTT
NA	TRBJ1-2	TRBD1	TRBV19	CASTHGTYRGRNYGYTF	TGTGCCAGTACCCATGGCACCTACAGGGGCCGCAACTATGGCTACACCTTC
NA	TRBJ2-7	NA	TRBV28	CASSLGTKYEQYF	TGTGCCAGCAGTTTAGGGACAAAGTACGAGCAGTACTTC
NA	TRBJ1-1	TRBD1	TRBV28	CASSLGQGGSEAFF	TGTGCCAGCAGTCTGGGACAGGGGGGGTCTGAAGCTTTCTTT
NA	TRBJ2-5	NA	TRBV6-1	CASSDLDTGSETQYF	TGTGCCAGCAGTGATTTAGATACAGGTAGCGAGACCCAGTACTTC
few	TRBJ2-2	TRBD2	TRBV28	CASRRLAETLTGELFF	TGTGCCAGCAGAAGACTAGCGGAGACCCTCACCGGGGAGCTGTTTTTT
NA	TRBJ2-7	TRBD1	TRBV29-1	CSVVRGQAFSYEQYF	TGCAGCGTCGTAAGAGGACAGGCCTTCTCCTACGAGCAGTACTTC
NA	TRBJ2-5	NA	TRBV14	CASSLSGARRETQYF	TGTGCCAGCAGCCTCTCAGGGGCTAGGCGGGAGACCCAGTACTTC
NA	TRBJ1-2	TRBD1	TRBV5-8	CASSRRTGVRGEYGYTF	TGTGCCAGCAGCCGCCGGACAGGGGTCCGGGGGGAGTATGGCTACACCTTC
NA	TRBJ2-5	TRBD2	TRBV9	CASSPGLEVGTQYF	TGTGCCAGCAGCCCGGGACTAGAGGTGGGGACCCAGTACTTC
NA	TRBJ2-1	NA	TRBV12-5	CASGFGQSYNEQFF	TGTGCTAGTGGTTTCGGACAGTCCTACAATGAGCAGTTCTTC